A single sample is the source of the 7 T cell receptor beta chains below, sequenced in a study of shared clonotypes between healthy human individuals. Here immunoSEQ multiplex PCR was the method, and the copy in TCRdb shows in-frame clones only, minus some. This table holds some 1 million clones, about 75% found once. What was sequenced was memory CD4+ T cells sorted from blood. Subset indicated: CD45RA-negative fraction. The receptor set was obtained from a man aged 18 to 29 in good health.

This chain uses TRBV18 with TRBJ2-5; D gene uncertain. The CDR3 is made up of 13 amino acids. Trimming stripped 2 bases from V and 4 bases from J, with 8 bases between. Germline CDR1 KGHSH, CDR2 LQKENI. CDR3 nucleotides: TGTGCCAGCTCACCATTGCGAGGAGAGACCCAGTACTTC. It yields the protein CASSPLRGETQYF.

The genes are TRBV5-4 and TRBJ1-4; 8 bases agree with TRBD1. This CDR3 comprises 15 residues. J gave up 5 bases and V 1 base, and 4 bases lay outside the gene matches. Germline V gene data show CDR1 as SGHNT and CDR2 as YYREEE (reference sequence). The CDR3 region is CASSLRQGINEKLFF. CDR3 DNA: TGTGCCAGCAGCTTGAGACAGGGGATAAATGAAAAACTGTTTTTT.

A few counts support this clone. With a much larger clone just one base away, this may be a read error. Other DNA sequences in this sample translate to the same CDR3. V is TRBV2 and J is TRBJ2-2; 11 nucleotides agree with TRBD1. This CDR3 contains 14 residues. Germline V lookup: CDR1 SNHLY, CDR2 FYNNEI. Unmatched junction bases numbered 2, after V lost 6 bases and J lost 5 bases. The DNA of the CDR3 is TGTGCCAGCAGCGGACAGGGGGCAACCGGGGAGCTGTTTTTT. This sequence encodes CASSGQGATGELFF.

The V and J genes are TRBV2 and TRBJ1-1; D is uncertain. Germline assignment: CDR1 SNHLY and CDR2 FYNNEI. V was cut by 5 bases and J by 1 base, with 8 bases left in between. The CDR3 is 13 residues long. CDR3 amino acids: CASSQQRNTEAFF. The CDR3 nucleotides are TGTGCCAGCAGTCAACAACGGAACACTGAAGCTTTCTTT.

The chain uses TRBV5-1 and TRBJ2-5; TRBD2 is a possible D gene (5 bases). Germline V gene data show CDR1 as SGHRS and CDR2 as YFSETQ. Between the trimmed V and J ends, which lost 0 bases and 2 bases, there was a span of 14 bases. The CDR3 sequence is 16 residues long. The CDR3 loop reads CASSLAGWAGQETQYF. The DNA of the CDR3 is TGCGCCAGCAGCTTGGCGGGATGGGCTGGGCAAGAGACCCAGTACTTC.

This chain links TRBV28 with TRBJ2-3; no clear D gene. This CDR3 region has 14 residues. Per germline, CDR1 MDHEN and CDR2 SYDVKM. Trimming took 7 bases from V and 1 from J, leaving 12 bases between them. The CDR3 DNA reads TGTGCCAGCACCCCCCTCCTGGGCACAGATACGCAGTATTTT. This translates into CASTPLLGTDTQYF.

The gene calls are TRBV10-1 and TRBJ2-7, with 9 bases that match TRBD2. J was trimmed by 5 bases and V by 2 bases; bases with no gene match: 10. This CDR3 is built from 16 residues. Germline V gene data show CDR1 as WNHNN and CDR2 as SYGVQD (reference sequence). DNA of the CDR3: TGCGCCAGCAGTGAGGGTAAAGCGGGGGGAAGGAACGAGCAGTACTTC. This encodes CASSEGKAGGRNEQYF.